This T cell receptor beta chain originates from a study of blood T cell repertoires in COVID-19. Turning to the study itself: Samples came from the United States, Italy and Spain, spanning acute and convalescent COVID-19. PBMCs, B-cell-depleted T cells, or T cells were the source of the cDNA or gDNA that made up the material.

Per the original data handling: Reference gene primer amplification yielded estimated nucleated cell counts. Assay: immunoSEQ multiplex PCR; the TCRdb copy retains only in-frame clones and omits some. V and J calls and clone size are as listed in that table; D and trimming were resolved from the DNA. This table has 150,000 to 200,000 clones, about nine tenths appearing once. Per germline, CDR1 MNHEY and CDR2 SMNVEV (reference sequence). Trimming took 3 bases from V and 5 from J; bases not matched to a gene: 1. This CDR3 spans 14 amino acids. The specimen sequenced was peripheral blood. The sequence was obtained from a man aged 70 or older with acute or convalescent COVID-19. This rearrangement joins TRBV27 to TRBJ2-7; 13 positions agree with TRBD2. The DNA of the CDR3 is TGTGCCAGCAGTTTGGGGACTAGCGGGGACGAGCAGTACTTC. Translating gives CASSLGTSGDEQYF.